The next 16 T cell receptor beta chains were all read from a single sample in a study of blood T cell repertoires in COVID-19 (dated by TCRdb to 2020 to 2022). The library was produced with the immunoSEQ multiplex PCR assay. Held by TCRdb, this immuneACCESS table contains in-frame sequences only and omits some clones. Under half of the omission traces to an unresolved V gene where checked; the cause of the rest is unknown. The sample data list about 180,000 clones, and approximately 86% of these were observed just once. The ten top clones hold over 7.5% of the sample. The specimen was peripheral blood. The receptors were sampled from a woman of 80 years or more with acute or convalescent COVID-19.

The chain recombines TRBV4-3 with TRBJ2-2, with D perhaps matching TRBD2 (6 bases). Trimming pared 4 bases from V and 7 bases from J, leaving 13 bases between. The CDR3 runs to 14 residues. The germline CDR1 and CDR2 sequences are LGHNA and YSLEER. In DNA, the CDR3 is TGCGCCAGCAGCCGGGCTAGCGAGGTCGGGGAGCTGTTTTTT. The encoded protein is CASSRASEVGELFF.

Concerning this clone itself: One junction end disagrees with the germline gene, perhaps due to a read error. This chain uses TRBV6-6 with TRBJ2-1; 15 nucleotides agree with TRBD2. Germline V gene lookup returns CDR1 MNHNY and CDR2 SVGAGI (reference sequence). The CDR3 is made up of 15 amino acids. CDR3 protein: CASGTGLAGGPSWVF. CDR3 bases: TGTGCCAGCGGGACAGGACTAGCGGGGGGGCCGTCGTGGGTCTTC.

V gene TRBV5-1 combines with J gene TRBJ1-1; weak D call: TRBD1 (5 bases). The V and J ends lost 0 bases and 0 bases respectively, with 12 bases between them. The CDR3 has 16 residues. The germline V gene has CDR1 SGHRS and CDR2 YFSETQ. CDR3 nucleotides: TGCGCCAGCAGCTTGGTGGGGGGGTCTATGAACACTGAAGCTTTCTTT. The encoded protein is CASSLVGGSMNTEAFF.

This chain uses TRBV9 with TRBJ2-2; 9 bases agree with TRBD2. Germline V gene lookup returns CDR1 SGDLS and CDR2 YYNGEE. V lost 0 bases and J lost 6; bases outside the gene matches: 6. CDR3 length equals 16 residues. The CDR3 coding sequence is TGTGCCAGCAGCGTAGAAAGCGGGAGGAGTCCCGGGGAGCTGTTTTTT. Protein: CASSVESGRSPGELFF.

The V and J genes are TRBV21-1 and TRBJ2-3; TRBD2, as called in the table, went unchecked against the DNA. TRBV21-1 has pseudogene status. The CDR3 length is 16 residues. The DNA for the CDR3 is TGTGCCAGCACGTCGGCGGTTAGCGGGGGCGGAGATACGCAGTATTTT. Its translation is CASTSAVSGGGDTQYF.

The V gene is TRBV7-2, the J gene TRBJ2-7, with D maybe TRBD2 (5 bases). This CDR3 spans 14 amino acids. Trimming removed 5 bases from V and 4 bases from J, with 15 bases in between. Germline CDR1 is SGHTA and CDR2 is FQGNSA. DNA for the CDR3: TGTGCCAGCAGCCCACTCGGGGTTGCTTACGAGCAGTACTTC. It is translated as CASSPLGVAYEQYF.

The CDR3 coding sequence is TGTGCCAGCAGTTTGACGGGTGGAGGTAGCTCCTACGAGCAGTACTTC. Amino acid sequence: CASSLTGGGSSYEQYF. The chain carries TRBV27 and TRBJ2-7; D may be TRBD2 (5 bases). This CDR3 is 16 amino acids long. Trimming took off 3 bases at V and 0 bases at J, with 15 bases between the two ends. The germline V gene encodes CDR1 MNHEY and CDR2 SMNVEV (reference sequence).

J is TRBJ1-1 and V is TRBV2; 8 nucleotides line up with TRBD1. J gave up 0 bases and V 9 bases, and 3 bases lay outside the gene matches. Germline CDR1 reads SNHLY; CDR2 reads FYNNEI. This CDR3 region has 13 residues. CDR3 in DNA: TGTGCCAGTAGACAGGGGCTGAACACTGAAGCTTTCTTT. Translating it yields CASRQGLNTEAFF.

In DNA, the CDR3 is TGTGCCAGCAGCCAGGAGGCGCCGTTCCACTCACCCCTCCACTTT. Translating gives CASSQEAPFHSPLHF. The gene calls are TRBV7-8 and TRBJ1-6; D gene unclear. V lost 5 bases to trimming and J lost 10 bases, with 18 bases between them. Germline V gene lookup returns CDR1 SGHVS and CDR2 FQNEAQ. The CDR3 has 15 amino acids.

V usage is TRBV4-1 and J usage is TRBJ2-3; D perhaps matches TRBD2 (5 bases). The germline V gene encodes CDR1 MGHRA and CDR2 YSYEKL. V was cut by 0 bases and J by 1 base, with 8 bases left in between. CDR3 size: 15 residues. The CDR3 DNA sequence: TGCGCCAGCAGCCAAGAAAGCGGACGCACAGATACGCAGTATTTT. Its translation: CASSQESGRTDTQYF.

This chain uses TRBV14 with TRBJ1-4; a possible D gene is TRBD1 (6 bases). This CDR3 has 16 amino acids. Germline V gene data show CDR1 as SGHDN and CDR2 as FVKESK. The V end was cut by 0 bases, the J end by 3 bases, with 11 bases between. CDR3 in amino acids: CASSQDPQGPNEKLFF. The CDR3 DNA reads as TGTGCCAGCAGCCAAGATCCACAGGGACCTAATGAAAAACTGTTTTTT.

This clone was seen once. The CDR3 spells CASSLMGSYGYTF. The DNA for the CDR3 is TGTGCCAGCAGTTTAATGGGGAGCTATGGCTACACCTTC. V usage is TRBV12-3 or TRBV12-4 and J usage is TRBJ1-2; D is ambiguous. V lost 2 bases to trimming and J lost 4 bases, with 8 bases between them. The CDR3 is 13 amino acids.

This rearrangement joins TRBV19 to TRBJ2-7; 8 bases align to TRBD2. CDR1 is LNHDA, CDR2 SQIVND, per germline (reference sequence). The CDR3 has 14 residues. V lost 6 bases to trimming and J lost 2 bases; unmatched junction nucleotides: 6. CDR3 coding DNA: TGTGCCAGTAGCAACGGGGGGGCCGCCTACGAGCAGTACTTC. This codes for CASSNGGAAYEQYF.

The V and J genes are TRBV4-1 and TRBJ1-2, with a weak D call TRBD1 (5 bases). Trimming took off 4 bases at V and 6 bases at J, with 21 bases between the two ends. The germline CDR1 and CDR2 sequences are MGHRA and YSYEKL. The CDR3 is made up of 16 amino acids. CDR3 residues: CASSPLNRQGKNGYTF. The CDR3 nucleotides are TGCGCCAGCAGCCCTTTAAACCGGCAGGGAAAGAATGGCTACACCTTC.

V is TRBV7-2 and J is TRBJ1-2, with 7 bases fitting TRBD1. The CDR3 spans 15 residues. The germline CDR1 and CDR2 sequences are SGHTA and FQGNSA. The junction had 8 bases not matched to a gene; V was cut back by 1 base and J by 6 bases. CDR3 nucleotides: TGTGCCAGCAGCTTAGGGGGACAGCTAACTGATGGCTACACCTTC. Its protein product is CASSLGGQLTDGYTF.

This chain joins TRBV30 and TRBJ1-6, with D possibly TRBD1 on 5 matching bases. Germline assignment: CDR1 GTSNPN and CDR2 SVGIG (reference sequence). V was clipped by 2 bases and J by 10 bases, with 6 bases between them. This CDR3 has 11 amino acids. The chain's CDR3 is CAWSRGSPLHF. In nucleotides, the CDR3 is TGTGCCTGGAGTCGGGGGTCACCCCTCCACTTT.